The present T cell receptor beta chain was sequenced within a study of Ad26.COV2.S vaccination and SARS-CoV-2 variants. Across the whole study: The donor participated in the COV1001 trial, in its Ad26.COV2.S arm. Ad26.COV2.S, an intramuscular injection, was given once or twice 56 days apart.

As to treatment: 15 to 20 received Ad26.COV2.S at low or high dose, single or two shots; about 5 received placebo; per-sample allocation not given. Following the first vaccine or placebo injection, samples were taken on day 63. Based in Boston, the donor was an adult of 18-55 years. Germline lookup yields CDR1 SEHNR and CDR2 FQNEAQ (reference sequence). This CDR3 comprises 14 residues. With 7 bases removed from V and 1 base from J, the gap between germline ends came to 11 bases. Remarks on this clone: Antigen unknown.

The protocol was immunoSEQ multiplex PCR, while the TCRdb copy is restricted to in-frame clones and leaves out a portion. In the table there are 450,000 to 550,000 clones, about 89% of which are singletons. Findings and limits, study-wide: Those who received the vaccine showed greater spike-specific TCR breadth than those given placebo.

The receptor comes from a person aged 18 to 59 who received the Ad26.COV2.S COVID-19 vaccine or a placebo. The chain has TRBV7-9 and TRBJ2-1; a weak D match, TRBD1 (6 bases). The sample here was peripheral blood, taken in a trial of Ad26.COV2.S vaccine versus placebo. The CDR3 loop reads CASKLGGSYNEQFF. In nucleotides, the CDR3 is TGTGCCAGCAAATTAGGGGGATCCTACAATGAGCAGTTCTTC. Filled out from reference TRBV7-9 and TRBJ2-1, the complete variable domain reads DTGVSQNPRHKITKRGQNVTFRCDPISEHNRLYWYRQTLGQGPEFLTYFQNEAQLEKSRLLSDRFSAERPKGSFSTLEIQRTEQGDSAMYLCASKLGGSYNEQFFGPGTRLTVL.